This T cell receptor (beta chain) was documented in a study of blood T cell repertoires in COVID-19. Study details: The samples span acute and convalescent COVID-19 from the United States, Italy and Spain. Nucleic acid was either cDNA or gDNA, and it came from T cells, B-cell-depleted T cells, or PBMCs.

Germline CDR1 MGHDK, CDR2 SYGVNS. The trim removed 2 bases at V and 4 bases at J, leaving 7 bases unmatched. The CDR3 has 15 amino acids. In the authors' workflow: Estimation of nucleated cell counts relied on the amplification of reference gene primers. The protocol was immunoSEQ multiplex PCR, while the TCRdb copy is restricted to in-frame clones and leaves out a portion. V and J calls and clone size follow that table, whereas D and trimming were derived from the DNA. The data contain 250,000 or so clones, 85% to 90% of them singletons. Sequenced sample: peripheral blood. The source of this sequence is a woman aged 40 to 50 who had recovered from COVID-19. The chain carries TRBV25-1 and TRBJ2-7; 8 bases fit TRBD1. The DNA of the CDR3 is TGTGCCAGCAGTGAAGTAGACAGGGGAGCGTACGAGCAGTACTTC. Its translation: CASSEVDRGAYEQYF.